A single sample is the source of the 27 T cell receptor beta chains below, sequenced in a study of T cell clonality in common variable immunodeficiency. Repertoires were generated with immunoSEQ multiplex PCR, while TCRdb's copy carries only in-frame clones and drops some. Reported are 57,000 or so clones, none seen only once; the ten largest carry roughly 1.7%. Sample: peripheral blood mononuclear cells. These receptors were taken from a person aged 18-69 years in good health.

The sample holds many counts of this clone. The sequenced fragment ends 3 residues before the CDR3 boundary, so the rest is inferred from the germline J gene. The V call is TRBV20-1, the J call TRBJ1-2; 7 bases match TRBD1. This CDR3 has 12 residues. Germline values: CDR1 DFQATT, CDR2 SNEGSKA (reference sequence). The CDR3 bases that were read are TGCAGTGCTAGTGTCCAGGGGGTGGGC. It encodes CSASVQGVG. The CDR3 in full is CSASVQGVGYTF.

This clone was counted many times. The read terminates 3 residues ahead of where the CDR3 ends, so the germline J gene completes it. The V and J genes are TRBV29-1 and TRBJ1-2, with D unclear. Trimming pared 2 bases from V and 4 bases from J, leaving 11 bases between. Germline assignment: CDR1 SQVTM and CDR2 ANQGSEA. There are 13 residues in the CDR3. The CDR3 is CSVELVAVYGYTF. The sequenced CDR3 bases are TGCAGCGTTGAATTGGTGGCAGTCTATGGC.

This clone was counted at least ten times. The read ends 3 residues shy of where the CDR3 ends; the end is completed using the germline J gene. The chain joins TRBV6-4 to TRBJ2-6; tentative D call: TRBD1 (5 bases). Trimming removed 3 bases from V and 0 bases from J, with 9 bases in between. The CDR3 is 16 amino acids. Germline loops: CDR1 MRHNA, CDR2 SNTAGT. Partial CDR3 DNA: TGTGCCAGCAGTGATTCAGACAGCTCTGGGGCCAACGTC. It is translated as CASSDSDSSGANV. The full CDR3 protein is CASSDSDSSGANVLTF.

This clone appeared many times. The CDR3 end is not reached by the read, which stops 3 residues before it; the germline J gene fills it in. The V and J genes are TRBV5-5 and TRBJ2-5, with 7 positions matching TRBD2. The CDR3 is 15 amino acids. Germline V gene lookup returns CDR1 SGHKS and CDR2 YYEKEE (reference sequence). Germline trimming cut 0 bases from V and 3 bases from J; bases unmatched to any gene: 5. The CDR3: CASSLVASGKETQYF. The covered CDR3 bases are TGTGCCAGCAGCTTGGTGGCTAGCGGCAAAGAGACC.

This clone has a count of ten or more. The read ends 3 residues before the CDR3 terminus; that terminus is restored from the germline J gene. The chain joins TRBV5-1 to TRBJ2-3, with 11 bases fitting TRBD2. This CDR3 comprises 16 residues. With V trimmed by 7 bases and J by 0 bases, 7 bases remained unmatched. Looked up from germline, CDR1 is SGHRS and CDR2 is YFSETQ. The CDR3 is CASPSGRKSSTDTQYF. The CDR3 bases that were read are TGCGCCAGCCCTAGCGGGAGGAAGAGTAGCACAGATACG.

This clone was detected ten times or more. The CDR3 end is not reached by the read, which stops 3 residues before it; the germline J gene fills it in. The rearrangement uses TRBV19 and TRBJ1-5; D gene unclear. There are 14 residues in the CDR3. Germline lookup yields CDR1 LNHDA and CDR2 SQIVND (reference sequence). V lost 6 bases and J 0 bases, leaving 9 bases between the germline ends. The sequenced part of the CDR3 DNA is TGTGCCAGTAGAAGGGCACATAGCAATCAGCCC. Translation: CASRRAHSNQP. The whole CDR3 reads CASRRAHSNQPQHF.

This clone was counted at least ten times. The read gets to within 3 residues of the CDR3 end, and the germline J gene fills in the rest. The chain is built from TRBV7-8 and TRBJ1-5, with D tentatively TRBD1 (5 bases). The V end was cut by 1 base, the J end by 7 bases, with 8 bases between. Germline V lookup: CDR1 SGHVS, CDR2 FQNEAQ. CDR3 length equals 13 residues. CDR3 bases read: TGTGCCAGCAGCTTAGACAGGAACCAGCCC. Encoded protein: CASSLDRNQP. The CDR3 as a whole reads CASSLDRNQPQHF.

This clone was picked up many times. The read falls 3 residues short of the CDR3 end, and the missing part is taken from the germline J gene. The V and J genes are TRBV5-1 and TRBJ2-2, with D perhaps TRBD2 (6 bases). Trimming pared 5 bases from V and 4 bases from J, leaving 12 bases between. CDR1 SGHRS and CDR2 YFSETQ come from the germline V gene. The CDR3 runs to 14 residues. The chain's CDR3 is CASRGGASTGELFF. The CDR3 DNA, read in part, is TGCGCCAGCAGGGGGGGAGCCTCCACCGGGGAG. Filled out from reference TRBV5-1 and TRBJ2-2, the complete variable domain reads KAGVTQTPRYLIKTRGQQVTLSCSPISGHRSVSWYQQTPGQGLQFLFEYFSETQRNKGNFPGRFSGRQFSNSRSEMNVSTLELGDSALYLCASRGGASTGELFFGEGSRLTVL.

This clone was picked up many times. The sequenced part of the CDR3 DNA is TGCAGCGTTGATAGTAGAGGGGGCAGAGATACG. This gives the protein CSVDSRGGRDT. In full, the CDR3 is CSVDSRGGRDTQYF. The chain carries TRBV29-1 and TRBJ2-3; the match to TRBD1 covers 7 bases. Sequencing ends 3 residues short of the CDR3 end; the germline J gene provides the rest. CDR3 length: 14 amino acids. Unmatched junction bases numbered 8, after V lost 3 bases and J lost 5 bases. Germline CDR1 is SQVTM and CDR2 is ANQGSEA.

This clone has ten or more counts. The read ends 3 residues shy of where the CDR3 ends; the end is completed using the germline J gene. The rearrangement joins TRBV28 to TRBJ1-5; D is undetermined. The V end lost 3 bases, the J end lost 3 bases, and 3 bases lay between the germline ends. CDR1 MDHEN and CDR2 SYDVKM come from the germline V gene. The CDR3 runs 12 residues. Incomplete CDR3 DNA: TGTGCCAGCAGTTTGGCCAATCAGCCC. Its protein product is CASSLANQP. The complete CDR3 protein is CASSLANQPQHF.

This clone appeared many times. The sequenced fragment ends 3 residues before the CDR3 boundary, so the rest is inferred from the germline J gene. The chain has TRBV18 and TRBJ2-1, with 7 bases aligning to TRBD1. The V and J ends lost 1 base and 5 bases, in that order; junction bases with no gene match: 5. The germline V gene has CDR1 KGHSH and CDR2 LQKENI. The CDR3 covers 15 residues. CDR3 amino acids: CASSPQGARHNEQFF. The part of the CDR3 DNA that was read is TGTGCCAGCTCACCACAGGGGGCGCGCCACAATGAG.

There are many counts of this clone. With the read ending 3 residues before the CDR3 end, the germline J gene is used to fill in that end. The rearrangement uses TRBV5-5 and TRBJ2-7; weak D call: TRBD2 (5 bases). The germline gives CDR1 SGHKS, CDR2 YYEKEE (reference sequence). The CDR3 loop spans 15 amino acids. V lost 0 bases and J 1 base, leaving 11 bases between the germline ends. The CDR3 sequence: CASSLVSSFSYEQYF. The CDR3 DNA, read in part, is TGTGCCAGCAGCTTGGTGTCTAGCTTTTCCTACGAG. The full variable domain, rest sourced from reference TRBV5-5 and TRBJ2-7, is DAGVTQSPTHLIKTRGQQVTLRCSPISGHKSVSWYQQVLGQGPQFIFQYYEKEERGRGNFPDRFSARQFPNYSSELNVNALLLGDSALYLCASSLVSSFSYEQYFGPGTRLTVT.

Many counts were recorded for this clone. The CDR3 end lies 3 residues beyond the end of the read and is filled in from the germline J gene. V usage is TRBV5-1 and J usage is TRBJ2-1; TRBD2 is a possible D gene (6 bases). The V end lost 6 bases, the J end lost 0 bases, and 25 bases lay between the germline ends. The germline CDR1 and CDR2 sequences are SGHRS and YFSETQ. This CDR3 region has 19 residues. The sequenced CDR3 bases are TGCGCCAGCATCGGGACTCCTATTAAGGCCGACCTCTCCTACAATGAG. Translating it yields CASIGTPIKADLSYNE. The CDR3 reads in full as CASIGTPIKADLSYNEQFF.

In its sample, this clone was seen many times. The CDR3 extends 3 residues past the end of the read, so its final part is completed from the germline J gene. The chain has TRBV20-1 and TRBJ2-1, with TRBD2 matching 8 bases. V trimming: 6 bases; J trimming: 9 bases; junction bases outside the gene matches: 13. Germline lookup yields CDR1 DFQATT and CDR2 SNEGSKA (reference sequence). CDR3 size: 14 residues. CDR3 amino acids: CSAHSGGVTFEQFF. CDR3 DNA, as far as it was read: TGCAGTGCCCACTCGGGAGGGGTTACGTTTGAG.

The table lists this clone with many counts. The read terminates 3 residues before the CDR3 end, so the remaining end is supplied by the germline J gene. The V and J genes are TRBV2 and TRBJ2-2; TRBD1 matches at 11 bases. Germline CDR1 and CDR2: SNHLY and FYNNEI. After removal of 6 bases from V and 4 bases from J, the junction contained 4 bases not matched to a gene. This CDR3 region has 15 residues. The sequenced part of the CDR3 DNA is TGTGCCAGCAGCTGGACAGGGGGCGTCACCGGGGAG. It is translated as CASSWTGGVTGE. Given in full, the CDR3 is CASSWTGGVTGELFF.

This clone was found many times. The CDR3 end is not reached by the read, which stops 3 residues before it; the germline J gene fills it in. The J gene is TRBJ2-5, the V gene TRBV2, with TRBD2 identical over 7 bases. The trim removed 6 bases at V and 1 base at J, leaving 5 bases unmatched. The germline V gene has CDR1 SNHLY and CDR2 FYNNEI. This CDR3 contains 14 residues. This chain's CDR3 is CASSFTSVQETQYF. The sequenced CDR3 bases are TGTGCCAGCAGCTTCACTAGCGTCCAAGAGACC.

This clone was counted ten times or more. Read data end 3 residues before the CDR3 end; the end is taken from the germline J gene. Other DNA sequences in the sample encode the same CDR3. The chain couples TRBV7-8 to TRBJ1-4; maybe TRBD1 (5 bases). The CDR3 spans 13 residues. CDR1 and CDR2 from the germline V gene are SGHVS and FQNEAQ. V lost 7 bases to trimming and J lost 4 bases, with 10 bases between them. The CDR3 DNA, read in part, is TGTGCCAGCACCCAGGGCCTTAATGAAAAA. It yields the protein CASTQGLNEK. The CDR3 reads in full as CASTQGLNEKLFF.

This clone was seen ten or more times. The CDR3 reads CASSEMKGTGELFF. The CDR3 DNA, read in part, is TGTGCCAGCAGTGAGATGAAGGGGACAGGGGAG. This chain connects TRBV6-1 to TRBJ2-2; tentatively, D is TRBD1 (6 bases). The sequence runs out 3 residues before the end of the CDR3; the remainder is reconstructed from the germline J gene. Germline V gene sequence: CDR1 MNHNS, CDR2 SASEGT. The length of the CDR3 is 14 residues. Trimming took off 3 bases at V and 8 bases at J, with 13 bases between the two ends.

This clone was observed at least ten times. The CDR3 end is not reached by the read, which stops 3 residues before it; the germline J gene fills it in. This chain connects TRBV5-4 to TRBJ2-1, with 7 bases fitting TRBD2. Germline CDR1 and CDR2: SGHNT and YYREEE (reference sequence). This CDR3 region has 14 residues. The V gene end was trimmed by 1 base and the J gene end by 8 bases; junction bases not matched to a gene: 6. The CDR3 DNA, read in part, is TGTGCCAGCAGCTTGCCGAGACTAGCCGATGAG. Protein product: CASSLPRLADE. The whole CDR3 reads CASSLPRLADEQFF.

Many counts were recorded for this clone. The read terminates 3 residues before the CDR3 end, so the remaining end is supplied by the germline J gene. The chain has TRBV4-1 and TRBJ1-2, with D possibly TRBD1 on 6 matching bases. The CDR3 covers 13 residues. CDR1 and CDR2 (germline): MGHRA, YSYEKL. V was clipped by 2 bases and J by 6 bases, with 10 bases between them. CDR3 sequence reads: CASSQRQDHGYTF. The covered CDR3 bases are TGCGCCAGCAGCCAACGACAGGATCATGGC.

This clone was seen at least ten times. The sequence runs out 3 residues before the end of the CDR3; the remainder is reconstructed from the germline J gene. This chain uses TRBV5-6 with TRBJ2-7, with TRBD1 matching over 9 bases. V shed 5 bases, J shed 2 bases, and the junction held 5 bases outside the gene matches. The CDR3 consists of 14 residues. Germline V gives CDR1 SGHDT, CDR2 YYEEEE. The CDR3 sequence is CASRIQGAPYEQYF. CDR3 DNA (partial): TGTGCCAGCAGAATACAGGGGGCTCCCTACGAG.

Concerning this clone itself: The read gets to within 3 residues of the CDR3 end, and the germline J gene fills in the rest. V usage is TRBV2 and J usage is TRBJ1-2, with D perhaps matching TRBD1 (6 bases). V was shortened by 4 bases and J by 7 bases, with 13 bases between the two germline ends. Germline V gene data show CDR1 as SNHLY and CDR2 as FYNNEI. The CDR3 covers 13 residues. CDR3 sequence: CASSAQSRGGYTF. CDR3 bases read: TGTGCCAGCAGTGCCCAATCCAGGGGTGGC.

The CDR3 reads CSAGRTSGYNEQFF. The sequenced CDR3 bases are TGCAGTGCTGGGAGGACTAGCGGTTACAATGAG. V is TRBV20-1 and J is TRBJ2-1; 10 bases fit TRBD2. The missing CDR3 end, 3 residues past where the read stops, is filled in from the germline J gene. Germline V gene lookup returns CDR1 DFQATT and CDR2 SNEGSKA (reference sequence). This CDR3 has 14 amino acids. With 5 bases clipped from V and 4 bases from J, the junction kept 5 bases outside the gene matches.

This clone has only a few counts. The CDR3 loop reads CSAYRTSGRTMAMETQYF. CDR3 bases read: TGCAGTGCTTATCGGACTAGCGGGAGGACTATGGCAATGGAGACC. The gene calls are TRBV20-1 and TRBJ2-5; 14 bases fit TRBD2. The read ends 3 residues shy of where the CDR3 ends; the end is completed using the germline J gene. V lost 5 bases to trimming and J lost 5 bases; unmatched junction nucleotides: 16. CDR1 DFQATT and CDR2 SNEGSKA come from the germline V gene (reference sequence). The CDR3 sequence is 18 residues long.

This clone occurred many times. Coverage ceases 3 residues before the CDR3 finishes, and the germline J gene fills in the end. The genes are TRBV9 and TRBJ2-2; 10 bases match TRBD2. CDR3 length equals 16 residues. Germline CDR1 SGDLS, CDR2 YYNGEE. Germline trimming cut 3 bases from V and 4 bases from J; bases unmatched to any gene: 6. The CDR3 bases that were read are TGTGCCAGCAGCGGGCTAGCGGGAGATCCCACCGGGGAG. Amino acid sequence: CASSGLAGDPTGE. The full CDR3 is CASSGLAGDPTGELFF.

This clone showed up many times. Sequencing ends 3 residues short of the CDR3 end; the germline J gene provides the rest. The chain couples TRBV5-6 to TRBJ1-1, with 9 bases fitting TRBD1. V was clipped by 2 bases and J by 0 bases; unmatched bases: 2. Looked up from germline, CDR1 is SGHDT and CDR2 is YYEEEE. This CDR3 comprises 15 residues. The sequenced part of the CDR3 DNA is TGTGCCAGCAGCTTTTACAGGGGGCTGAACACTGAA. Amino acid sequence: CASSFYRGLNTE. The entire CDR3 sequence reads CASSFYRGLNTEAFF.

Concerning this clone: Sequencing ends 3 residues short of the CDR3 end; the germline J gene provides the rest. V gene TRBV11-2 combines with J gene TRBJ2-1; 9 positions match TRBD1. The length of the CDR3 is 15 residues. V shed 5 bases, J shed 9 bases, and the junction held 11 bases outside the gene matches. The germline V gene encodes CDR1 SGHAT and CDR2 FQNNGV. The sequenced CDR3 bases are TGTGCCAGCAGCATGCCGACAGGACAGGGGTTTGAG. It is translated as CASSMPTGQGFE. The whole CDR3 sequence reads CASSMPTGQGFEQFF.